Following are 12 T cell receptor beta chains from one sample sequenced in a study of OX40 agonist ivuxolimab in advanced cancers. Clones were sequenced by immunoSEQ multiplex PCR, and TCRdb holds only the in-frame ones, with some missing. The sample has about 91,000 clones; around 80% are singletons. The specimen was CD4+ or CD8+ T cells sorted from blood, collected in a trial of the OX40 agonist ivuxolimab. These receptors came from an adult with an advanced solid tumor such as melanoma, head and neck, liver or kidney cancer.

This clone is a singleton in its sample. This rearrangement joins TRBV18 to TRBJ1-4; the D is unclear. V lost 2 bases and J lost 8, with 9 bases in between. The CDR3 is made up of 13 amino acids. Looked up from germline, CDR1 is KGHSH and CDR2 is LQKENI. The CDR3 nucleotides read TGTGCCAGCTCACCAGGGTTCGGGGAAAAACTGTTTTTT. This sequence encodes CASSPGFGEKLFF. The full variable domain, rest sourced from reference TRBV18 and TRBJ1-4, is NAGVMQNPRHLVRRRGQEARLRCSPMKGHSHVYWYRQLPEEGLKFMVYLQKENIIDESGMPKERFSAEFPKEGPSILRIQQVVRGDSAAYFCASSPGFGEKLFFGSGTQLSVL.

The V and J genes are TRBV6-5 and TRBJ1-1; D is ambiguous. Germline V gene lookup returns CDR1 MNHEY and CDR2 SVGAGI. The CDR3 loop spans 11 amino acids. V shed 7 bases and J shed 2 bases, with 5 bases lying between them. The CDR3, as DNA: TGTGCCAGCACCATAAACACTGAAGCTTTCTTT. It specifies CASTINTEAFF.

The rearrangement joins TRBV5-5 to TRBJ1-3; D is unresolved. This CDR3 is 14 amino acids long. Germline lookup yields CDR1 SGHKS and CDR2 YYEKEE (reference sequence). The V end was cut by 4 bases, the J end by 14 bases, with 22 bases between. The CDR3 DNA reads TGTGCCAGCAGCCACGACACTGCCGATGCCGGGTTATATTTT. Its translation: CASSHDTADAGLYF.

The J gene is TRBJ1-5, the V gene TRBV5-4; D perhaps matches TRBD1 (5 bases). CDR3 size: 16 residues. Trimming took 4 bases from V and 5 from J, leaving 19 bases between them. From germline, CDR1 is SGHNT and CDR2 YYREEE (reference sequence). The DNA for the CDR3 is TGTGCCAGCAGCCACCCAGGGAGAAGGGGCTATCAGCCCCAGCATTTT. It codes for CASSHPGRRGYQPQHF.

J is TRBJ1-1 and V is TRBV2, with no clear D. Trimming pared 7 bases from V and 2 bases from J, leaving 11 bases between. The CDR3 has 13 amino acids. The germline V gene encodes CDR1 SNHLY and CDR2 FYNNEI. The CDR3 loop reads CASTPWGNTEAFF. The CDR3 region has the DNA TGTGCCAGCACCCCCTGGGGAAACACTGAAGCTTTCTTT.

V gene TRBV9 combines with J gene TRBJ1-2; no reliable D call. CDR3 size: 13 residues. Germline assignment: CDR1 SGDLS and CDR2 YYNGEE. V lost 4 bases and J lost 7, with 14 bases in between. In DNA, the CDR3 is TGTGCCAGCAGCCTACAACAGTTCTCTGGCTACACCTTC. It yields the protein CASSLQQFSGYTF.

This chain uses TRBV30 with TRBJ1-2; 12 bases are a match to TRBD1. V was clipped by 7 bases and J by 5 bases; unmatched bases: 8. This CDR3 is built from 14 residues. CDR1 GTSNPN and CDR2 SVGIG come from the germline V gene (reference sequence). The CDR3 region has the DNA TGTGCCTCCCCGGGACAGGGGGCGATTTATGGCTACACCTTC. This translates into CASPGQGAIYGYTF.

The chain links TRBV20-1 to TRBJ2-7; unclear D gene. CDR3 length equals 11 residues. Germline V gives CDR1 DFQATT, CDR2 SNEGSKA (reference sequence). V was shortened by 5 bases and J by 3 bases, with 8 bases between the two germline ends. The CDR3 DNA follows: TGCAGTGCTCGCGACTTCTACGAGCAGTACTTC. This codes for CSARDFYEQYF.

This chain links TRBV28 with TRBJ2-7; no firm D call. CDR3 length: 14 amino acids. Per the germline V gene, CDR1 is MDHEN and CDR2 is SYDVKM. Trimming pared 5 bases from V and 3 bases from J, leaving 14 bases between. The CDR3 region is CASSPGQIHYEQYF. The CDR3 bases are TGTGCCAGCAGTCCTGGTCAGATCCACTACGAGCAGTACTTC. Variable domain in full (rest from reference TRBV28 and TRBJ2-7): DVKVTQSSRYLVKRTGEKVFLECVQDMDHENMFWYRQDPGLGLRLIYFSYDVKMKEKGDIPEGYSVSREKKERFSLILESASTNQTSMYLCASSPGQIHYEQYFGPGTRLTVT.

The chain combines TRBV11-2 with TRBJ2-6; 8 bases fit TRBD1. Germline lookup yields CDR1 SGHAT and CDR2 FQNNGV. The CDR3 is 17 residues long. Losses at the gene ends were 2 bases for V and 0 bases for J; bases not matched to a gene: 3. CDR3 nucleotide sequence: TGTGCCAGCAGCTTAACAGGGGGGTTCTCTGGGGCCAACGTCCTGACTTTC. As protein: CASSLTGGFSGANVLTF.

The chain is built from TRBV5-4 and TRBJ2-3; 11 nucleotides match TRBD2. The V gene end was trimmed by 4 bases and the J gene end by 6 bases; junction bases not matched to a gene: 4. The CDR3 length is 14 residues. Germline V gene data show CDR1 as SGHNT and CDR2 as YYREEE (reference sequence). The CDR3 bases are TGTGCCAGCAGCCGCCGACTAGCGGGGGATACGCAGTATTTT. This codes for CASSRRLAGDTQYF.

The chain has TRBV11-1 and TRBJ2-5; TRBD2 matches at 10 bases. The germline V gene has CDR1 SGHAT and CDR2 FQDESV (reference sequence). This CDR3 is built from 14 residues. The ends lost 3 bases at V and 3 bases at J; junction bases unmatched: 1. The CDR3: CASSFLAGEETQYF. The CDR3 coding sequence is TGTGCCAGCAGCTTCCTAGCGGGGGAAGAGACCCAGTACTTC.